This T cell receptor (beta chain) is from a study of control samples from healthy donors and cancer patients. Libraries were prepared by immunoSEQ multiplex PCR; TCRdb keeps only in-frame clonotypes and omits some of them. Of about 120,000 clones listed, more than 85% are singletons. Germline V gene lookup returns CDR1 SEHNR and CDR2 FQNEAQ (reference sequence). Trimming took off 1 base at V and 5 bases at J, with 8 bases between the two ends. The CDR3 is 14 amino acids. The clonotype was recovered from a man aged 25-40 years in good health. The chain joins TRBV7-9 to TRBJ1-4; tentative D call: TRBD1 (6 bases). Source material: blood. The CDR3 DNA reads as TGTGCCAGCAGCTTAGGGACAGCGAATGAAAAACTGTTTTTT. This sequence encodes CASSLGTANEKLFF.